This TCR beta chain was sequenced in a study of T-cell memory formation after mild COVID-19. Study information: The two donors had largely donor-specific TCR clusters. Broader study findings: Prior to infection, memory already included some responding clones, suggesting cross-reactive memory joined. A second wave expanding day 15 to 37 was CD4+-biased; contracting clones were balanced. CD4+ clones that contracted lay mainly in CM and EM; CD8+ ones lay in EMRA.

This clonotype was seen ten or more times. Antigen unknown. TCRdb re-analysed the 5' RACE reads in MiXCR, keeping a single row per CDR3 protein. The sample lists roughly 130,000 distinct CDR3 sequences, approximately 17% occurring once. Trimming cost V 3 bases and J 4 bases, with 5 bases left between them. Germline V gene lookup returns CDR1 SEHNR and CDR2 FQNEAQ (reference sequence). The length of the CDR3 is 12 residues. V is TRBV7-9 and J is TRBJ2-3; D not certain. The clonotype originates from a man aged 18 to 35 who had mild COVID-19 (a few samples of this study predate the infection). Cell type and time point are not known. Sequences were obtained from PBMCs or a T cell subset sorted from them (not recorded which). The CDR3 region is CASSLTADTQYF. DNA for the CDR3: TGTGCCAGCAGCTTGACGGCAGATACGCAGTATTTT. The full variable domain, with the rest looked up from reference TRBV7-9 and TRBJ2-3, is DTGVSQNPRHKITKRGQNVTFRCDPISEHNRLYWYRQTLGQGPEFLTYFQNEAQLEKSRLLSDRFSAERPKGSFSTLEIQRTEQGDSAMYLCASSLTADTQYFGPGTRLTVL.